Shown below are 15 T cell receptor beta chains from a single sample sequenced in a study of Ad26.COV2.S vaccination and SARS-CoV-2 variants. Using immunoSEQ multiplex PCR, the repertoire was profiled, and TCRdb retains in-frame clones only, with some absent. The sample consists of about 350,000 clones, roughly nine tenths of them appearing once. This sample's treatment: 15 to 20 received Ad26.COV2.S at low or high dose, single or two shots; about 5 received placebo; per-sample allocation not given. Collection of samples fell on day 63 after the first vaccine or placebo injection. Here the sequenced sample was peripheral blood, taken in a trial of Ad26.COV2.S vaccine versus placebo. These receptors were obtained from a person aged 18-60 years who received the Ad26.COV2.S COVID-19 vaccine or a placebo.

The V call is TRBV10-3, the J call TRBJ2-3, with 8 bases matching TRBD2. CDR1 is ENHRY and CDR2 is SYGVKD in the germline V gene. Trimming cost V 2 bases and J 6 bases; bases outside gene matches: 10. This CDR3 has 16 residues. The CDR3, as DNA: TGTGCCATCAGTGAGGCGGGGGGCAGGGCAAGGGATACGCAGTATTTT. This encodes CAISEAGGRARDTQYF.

Turning to this clone: The sample carries other DNA sequences with the same CDR3. The chain couples TRBV7-6 to TRBJ2-7; no definite D call. Trimming stripped 1 base from V and 0 bases from J, with 7 bases between. Looked up from germline, CDR1 is SGHVS and CDR2 is FNYEAQ. The length of the CDR3 is 14 residues. The CDR3 reads CASSLGSGSYEQYF. The DNA of the CDR3 is TGTGCCAGCAGCTTAGGATCCGGCTCCTACGAGCAGTACTTC.

The chain links TRBV15 to TRBJ2-5; weak D call: TRBD2 (6 bases). This CDR3 has 15 amino acids. Trimming left V 0 bases short and J 7 bases short, with 15 bases between. CDR1 is LNHNV, CDR2 YYDKDF, per germline (reference sequence). The CDR3 protein is CATSRDRLLGGTQYF. Here the CDR3 DNA reads TGTGCCACCAGCAGAGATCGACTTCTCGGGGGGACCCAGTACTTC.

The rearrangement uses TRBV4-2 and TRBJ1-2; D is perhaps TRBD1 (5 bases). CDR3 length: 14 residues. The V gene lost 1 base and the J gene lost 3 bases, with 9 bases spanning the gap. Germline loops: CDR1 LGHNA, CDR2 YNFKEQ. The CDR3 protein is CASSQAGSDYGYTF. The CDR3 DNA is TGTGCCAGCAGCCAAGCAGGGTCCGACTATGGCTACACCTTC.

The chain uses TRBV7-6 and TRBJ1-6; a weak D match, TRBD1 (5 bases). Per the germline V gene, CDR1 is SGHVS and CDR2 is FNYEAQ. The V gene lost 1 base and the J gene lost 7 bases, with 20 bases spanning the gap. The CDR3 runs to 18 residues. Here the CDR3 DNA reads TGTGCCAGCAGCTTAGTTTCCGGGACCAATATGATCAATTCACCCCTCCACTTT. It specifies CASSLVSGTNMINSPLHF. Filled out from reference TRBV7-6 and TRBJ1-6, the complete variable domain reads GAGVSQSPRYKVTKRGQDVALRCDPISGHVSLYWYRQALGQGPEFLTYFNYEAQQDKSGLPNDRFSAERPEGSISTLTIQRTEQRDSAMYRCASSLVSGTNMINSPLHFGNGTRLTVT.

The CDR3 DNA follows: TGTGCCAGCAGTGAGGGGACAGGGGGCCATGGCTACACCTTC. This gives the protein CASSEGTGGHGYTF. The rearrangement joins TRBV2 to TRBJ1-2; 12 nucleotides match TRBD1. Germline assignment: CDR1 SNHLY and CDR2 FYNNEI. The ends lost 3 bases at V and 6 bases at J; junction bases unmatched: 2. The CDR3 runs to 14 residues.

This clone occurred once. This chain uses TRBV4-3 with TRBJ2-7; D call uncertain. Looked up from germline, CDR1 is LGHNA and CDR2 is YSLEER. The CDR3 runs to 14 residues. Deletions cut 0 bases from V and 4 bases from J, with 10 bases between. The CDR3 is CASSQERAGYEQYF. The CDR3 nucleotides read TGCGCCAGCAGCCAAGAAAGAGCCGGGTACGAGCAGTACTTC.

The CDR3 protein is CASSVAGSGTEAFF. CDR3 nucleotide sequence: TGTGCCAGCAGCGTAGCAGGGAGCGGCACTGAAGCTTTCTTT. V gene TRBV9 combines with J gene TRBJ1-1; D may be TRBD1 (5 bases). The germline V and J ends were trimmed by 0 bases and 4 bases, with 10 bases remaining between them. Germline CDR1 is SGDLS and CDR2 is YYNGEE. The CDR3 totals 14 residues. The full variable domain, its missing parts supplied by reference TRBV9 and TRBJ1-1, is DSGVTQTPKHLITATGQRVTLRCSPRSGDLSVYWYQQSLDQGLQFLIQYYNGEERAKGNILERFSAQQFPDLHSELNLSSLELGDSALYFCASSVAGSGTEAFFGQGTRLTVV.

The CDR3 is CASSLDKTGQAAFF. In DNA, the CDR3 is TGCGCCAGCAGCTTGGATAAGACAGGGCAAGCGGCTTTCTTT. The chain recombines TRBV5-1 with TRBJ1-1; 7 bases line up with TRBD1. Per germline, CDR1 SGHRS and CDR2 YFSETQ. V was clipped by 0 bases and J by 11 bases; unmatched bases: 10. This CDR3 comprises 14 residues.

V gene TRBV4-3 combines with J gene TRBJ1-1; D is perhaps TRBD1 (5 bases). The CDR3 is 17 amino acids. V dropped 3 bases and J dropped 2 bases, with 19 bases sitting between them. Germline assignment: CDR1 LGHNA and CDR2 YSLEER. The CDR3 DNA sequence: TGCGCCAGCAGCCAGGACTCCGGCACAGGATCTAACACTGAAGCTTTCTTT. Amino acids: CASSQDSGTGSNTEAFF.

This clone showed up just a few times. The CDR3 DNA follows: TGTGCCAGCAGCCAAGACTCAGGGGATCAGCCCCAGCATTTT. It encodes CASSQDSGDQPQHF. This chain links TRBV3-1 (or the pseudogene TRBV3-2) with TRBJ1-5, with D maybe TRBD1 (6 bases). From germline, CDR1 is LGHDT and CDR2 YNNKEL (reference sequence). Trimming removed 0 bases at V and 5 bases at J, with 8 bases between. The CDR3 covers 14 residues.

J is TRBJ2-5 and V is TRBV6-5; TRBD1 agrees at 8 bases. Per the germline V gene, CDR1 is MNHEY and CDR2 is SVGAGI. V lost 6 bases to trimming and J lost 7 bases; unmatched junction nucleotides: 13. The CDR3 loop spans 15 amino acids. Here the CDR3 reads CASRGHRGQGVTQYF. The CDR3 DNA follows: TGTGCCAGCAGGGGTCATCGTGGACAGGGAGTGACCCAGTACTTC.

This chain connects TRBV4-3 to TRBJ1-4; 10 nucleotides agree with TRBD1. This CDR3 has 17 amino acids. Germline CDR1 LGHNA, CDR2 YSLEER. J gave up 2 bases and V 4 bases, and 7 bases lay outside the gene matches. CDR3 protein: CASSPTGQGWTNEKLFF. Written as DNA, the CDR3 is TGCGCCAGCAGCCCCACGGGACAGGGGTGGACTAATGAAAAACTGTTTTTT.

The rearrangement links TRBV30 to TRBJ1-4, with D perhaps TRBD1 (5 bases). The CDR3 is made up of 14 amino acids. Trimming cost V 6 bases and J 3 bases, with 14 bases left between them. CDR1 and CDR2 from the germline V gene are GTSNPN and SVGIG (reference sequence). CDR3 sequence: CACSAGLPNEKLFF. The CDR3 DNA reads as TGTGCCTGTTCAGCAGGGTTACCTAATGAAAAACTGTTTTTT.

V and J are TRBV11-2 and TRBJ2-5; 10 bases agree with TRBD2. The CDR3 is 17 amino acids. The V gene's germline CDR1 is SGHAT and CDR2 FQNNGV. V lost 5 bases and J lost 5; bases outside the gene matches: 14. The chain's CDR3 is CASSRDLSGGAMETQYF. In DNA form, the CDR3 reads TGTGCCAGCAGCCGGGACCTCAGCGGGGGGGCAATGGAGACCCAGTACTTC.